These 26 T cell receptor beta chains were sequenced from one sample in a study of T cell clonality in common variable immunodeficiency. The repertoire was sequenced with immunoSEQ multiplex PCR; TCRdb's copy has only in-frame clones and lacks some. The sample holds 30,000 or so clones, and no clone turns up only once. Sample: peripheral blood mononuclear cells. The receptors were gathered from a person aged 18-70 years in good health.

A word on this clone: The read halts 3 residues ahead of the CDR3 end, with the missing end drawn from the germline J gene. J is TRBJ2-2 and V is TRBV2; 12 bases align to TRBD2. CDR1 and CDR2 (germline): SNHLY, FYNNEI. The CDR3 length is 14 residues. V shed 8 bases and J 6 bases; nucleotides not matched to a gene: 4. CDR3 sequence: CASRGTSGSGELFF. The sequenced CDR3 bases are TGTGCCAGCCGCGGGACTAGCGGGTCCGGGGAG.

This clone occurred a few times. The missing CDR3 end, 3 residues past where the read stops, is filled in from the germline J gene. This chain uses TRBV18 with TRBJ2-4; D remains ambiguous. Germline lookup yields CDR1 KGHSH and CDR2 LQKENI. The CDR3 runs to 15 residues. The chain's CDR3 is CASSPPLTEAYGQYF. The sequenced part of the CDR3 DNA is TGTGCCAGCTCACCACCTCTTACAGAGGCCTATGGT.

This clone was seen at least ten times. The read ends 3 residues before the CDR3 terminus; that terminus is restored from the germline J gene. The rearrangement links TRBV6-2 or TRBV6-3 to TRBJ1-1; D not resolved. V was clipped by 8 bases and J by 0 bases, with 10 bases between them. The CDR3 loop spans 13 amino acids. Per the germline V gene, CDR1 is MNHEY and CDR2 is SVGEGT. This chain's CDR3 is CASVGPLNTEAFF. The DNA read from the CDR3 is TGTGCCAGCGTTGGCCCCTTGAACACTGAA.

The table lists this clone with many counts. Incomplete CDR3 DNA: TGTGCCTGGAGTGTACTAGCAGGGACCACTGAA. Translating gives CAWSVLAGTTE. The CDR3 in its entirety is CAWSVLAGTTEAFF. The chain joins TRBV30 to TRBJ1-1; D might be TRBD1 (5 bases). The read terminates 3 residues before the CDR3 end, so the remaining end is supplied by the germline J gene. Germline V lookup: CDR1 GTSNPN, CDR2 SVGIG (reference sequence). Deletions cut 0 bases from V and 4 bases from J, with 12 bases between. There are 14 residues in the CDR3.

This clone was detected many times. The read terminates 3 residues before the CDR3 end, so the remaining end is supplied by the germline J gene. V is TRBV7-9 and J is TRBJ2-2; D possibly corresponds to TRBD1 (6 bases). Germline V gene lookup returns CDR1 SEHNR and CDR2 FQNEAQ (reference sequence). The CDR3 covers 15 residues. V was shortened by 2 bases and J by 2 bases, with 9 bases between the two germline ends. The sequenced CDR3 bases are TGTGCCAGCAGCTTAAGGGGGATCAACACCGGGGAG. This codes for CASSLRGINTGE. The full-length CDR3 reads as CASSLRGINTGELFF. Combining the CDR3 with reference TRBV7-9 and TRBJ2-2 gives the whole variable domain DTGVSQNPRHKITKRGQNVTFRCDPISEHNRLYWYRQTLGQGPEFLTYFQNEAQLEKSRLLSDRFSAERPKGSFSTLEIQRTEQGDSAMYLCASSLRGINTGELFFGEGSRLTVL.

Ten or more counts support this clone. The CDR3 extends 3 residues past the end of the read, so its final part is completed from the germline J gene. The chain is built from TRBV19 and TRBJ1-4, with 10 bases identical to TRBD1. The junction had 7 bases not matched to a gene; V was cut back by 10 bases and J by 5 bases. CDR1 is LNHDA and CDR2 is SQIVND in the germline V gene (reference sequence). The CDR3 sequence is 14 residues long. The DNA read from the CDR3 is TGTGCCACCTTGGACAGGGGGAACAATGAAAAA. Translation gives CATLDRGNNEK. The CDR3 in full is CATLDRGNNEKLFF.

This clone was recorded many times. The read ends 3 residues before the CDR3 terminus; that terminus is restored from the germline J gene. The gene calls are TRBV30 and TRBJ1-2; 8 bases are shared with TRBD1. Germline V CDR1 and CDR2: GTSNPN, SVGIG (reference sequence). The CDR3 has 13 amino acids. Trimming took 5 bases from V and 2 from J; bases not matched to a gene: 4. The part of the CDR3 DNA that was read is TGTGCCTGGGGGACAGGTATCAACTATGGC. This gives the protein CAWGTGINYG. The complete CDR3 reads CAWGTGINYGYTF.

This clone was found many times. The read gets to within 3 residues of the CDR3 end, and the germline J gene fills in the rest. The chain couples TRBV20-1 to TRBJ1-2; tentative D call: TRBD1 (6 bases). This CDR3 has 11 amino acids. Germline CDR1 is DFQATT and CDR2 is SNEGSKA (reference sequence). Partial CDR3 DNA: TGCAGTGCTCAGGACAGCCACGGC. Translating it yields CSAQDSHG. Given in full, the CDR3 is CSAQDSHGYTF.

This clone was recorded many times. The observed sequence ends 3 residues before the CDR3 terminus, with the missing tail filled in from the germline J gene. The gene calls are TRBV7-3 and TRBJ2-2, with 8 bases that match TRBD1. The germline gives CDR1 SGHTA, CDR2 FQGTGA. V trimming: 4 bases; J trimming: 5 bases; junction bases outside the gene matches: 3. The CDR3 extends over 14 amino acids. The CDR3 loop reads CASSWQGATGELFF. CDR3 DNA (partial): TGTGCCAGCAGCTGGCAGGGGGCTACCGGGGAG. Variable domain in full (rest from reference TRBV7-3 and TRBJ2-2): GAGVSQTPSNKVTEKGKYVELRCDPISGHTALYWYRQSLGQGPEFLIYFQGTGAADDSGLPNDRFFAVRPEGSVSTLKIQRTERGDSAVYLCASSWQGATGELFFGEGSRLTVL.

This clone was counted many times. Read sequence stops 3 residues before the CDR3 end, and the germline J gene provides the missing end. The chain uses TRBV2 and TRBJ1-6; 7 bases match TRBD1. Losses at the gene ends were 6 bases for V and 10 bases for J; bases not matched to a gene: 6. The V gene's germline CDR1 is SNHLY and CDR2 FYNNEI. This CDR3 is 13 amino acids long. The DNA read from the CDR3 is TGTGCCAGCAGAGCCACAGGGGAATCACCC. Residues: CASRATGESP. The full CDR3 protein is CASRATGESPLHF.

This clone was observed at least ten times. The CDR3 end falls 3 residues outside the read, so it is completed with the germline J gene. The gene calls are TRBV7-2 and TRBJ2-1; D not certain. V was trimmed by 2 bases and J by 4 bases, leaving 6 bases between them. The CDR3 is 13 residues long. CDR1 and CDR2 from the germline V gene are SGHTA and FQGNSA. CDR3 residues: CASSLTVYNEQFF. The covered CDR3 bases are TGTGCCAGCAGCTTAACAGTTTACAATGAG.

This clone was found many times. The sequence runs out 3 residues before the end of the CDR3; the remainder is reconstructed from the germline J gene. The chain links TRBV9 to TRBJ2-5; possibly TRBD2 for D (6 bases). The CDR3 extends over 15 amino acids. V lost 3 bases and J lost 2, with 14 bases in between. The germline gives CDR1 SGDLS, CDR2 YYNGEE. CDR3 sequence: CASSASSAGQETQYF. CDR3 bases read: TGTGCCAGCAGCGCGAGTAGTGCGGGGCAAGAGACC. The complete variable domain, with remaining parts taken from reference TRBV9 and TRBJ2-5, reads DSGVTQTPKHLITATGQRVTLRCSPRSGDLSVYWYQQSLDQGLQFLIQYYNGEERAKGNILERFSAQQFPDLHSELNLSSLELGDSALYFCASSASSAGQETQYFGPGTRLLVL.

This clone was observed at least ten times. The CDR3 extends 3 residues past the end of the read, so its final part is completed from the germline J gene. This chain connects TRBV18 to TRBJ1-6; weak D call: TRBD1 (6 bases). Germline V gene lookup returns CDR1 KGHSH and CDR2 LQKENI. Trimming cost V 3 bases and J 10 bases, with 16 bases left between them. The CDR3 loop spans 15 amino acids. Partial CDR3 DNA: TGTGCCAGCTCACCTGCCGGACAGTCTCACTCACCC. This sequence encodes CASSPAGQSHSP. The entire CDR3 protein reads CASSPAGQSHSPLHF.

This clone was counted at least ten times. The read ends 3 residues before the CDR3 terminus; that terminus is restored from the germline J gene. The chain is built from TRBV30 and TRBJ2-2, with a tentative D call TRBD2 (5 bases). Germline assignment: CDR1 GTSNPN and CDR2 SVGIG (reference sequence). The length of the CDR3 is 14 residues. V lost 0 bases, J lost 1 base, and 6 bases lay in between. The CDR3 bases that were read are TGTGCCTGGAGTGTCAGCGGGAACACCGGGGAG. It is translated as CAWSVSGNTGE. From start to end, the CDR3 is CAWSVSGNTGELFF.

There are many counts of this clone. The read is 3 residues too short to cover the CDR3 end, so that end is filled in from the germline J gene. V gene TRBV7-9 combines with J gene TRBJ1-1; 8 nucleotides agree with TRBD1. The germline gives CDR1 SEHNR, CDR2 FQNEAQ (reference sequence). The CDR3 covers 13 residues. CDR3 protein: CASSPGTGLAAFF. The part of the CDR3 DNA that was read is TGTGCCAGCAGCCCGGGGACAGGTCTGGCA. The full variable domain, in which reference TRBV7-9 and TRBJ1-1 provide the parts outside the CDR3, is DTGVSQNPRHKITKRGQNVTFRCDPISEHNRLYWYRQTLGQGPEFLTYFQNEAQLEKSRLLSDRFSAERPKGSFSTLEIQRTEQGDSAMYLCASSPGTGLAAFFGQGTRLTVV.

As to this clone: The sequenced fragment ends 3 residues before the CDR3 boundary, so the rest is inferred from the germline J gene. This chain uses TRBV18 with TRBJ1-4, with D maybe TRBD1 (5 bases). In germline, CDR1 is KGHSH, CDR2 LQKENI. The CDR3 totals 15 residues. The CDR3 region is CASSSGESGANVLFF. CDR3 DNA (partial): TGTGCCAGCTCTTCTGGGGAATCTGGGGCCAACGTA.

This clone was observed many times. The sequenced part of the CDR3 DNA is TGTGCCAGCTCACTTACGGCAGGGTCTGAA. It yields the protein CASSLTAGSE. The full CDR3 protein is CASSLTAGSEAFF. The chain couples TRBV18 to TRBJ1-1; TRBD1 is a possible D gene (5 bases). The missing CDR3 end, 3 residues past where the read stops, is filled in from the germline J gene. The CDR3 has 13 residues. The ends were cut back, 4 bases at V and 6 bases at J, with 12 bases in the middle. Germline CDR1 KGHSH, CDR2 LQKENI.

Ten or more counts support this clone. A read error may produce the germline difference seen at one junction end. The read ends 3 residues early relative to the CDR3; the germline J gene fills the gap. The gene calls are TRBV29-1 and TRBJ1-4, with D perhaps matching TRBD1 (5 bases). The CDR3 has 13 residues. Germline values: CDR1 SQVTM, CDR2 ANQGSEA. Partial CDR3 DNA: TGCAGCGTTGAGAGGACAACGAATGAAAAA. Protein product: CSVERTTNEK. The whole CDR3 protein is CSVERTTNEKLFF.

The sample holds many counts of this clone. The read ends 3 residues shy of where the CDR3 ends; the end is completed using the germline J gene. V usage is TRBV7-8 and J usage is TRBJ2-4; 8 nucleotides align to TRBD1. Looked up from germline, CDR1 is SGHVS and CDR2 is FQNEAQ. The J segment lost 3 bases and the V segment lost 4 bases, leaving 5 bases of the junction unmatched. CDR3 size: 15 residues. CDR3 residues: CASSSDRVVKNIQYF. CDR3 DNA (partial): TGTGCCAGCAGCTCGGACAGGGTGGTCAAAAACATT.

This clone has a count of ten or more. The sequenced fragment ends 3 residues before the CDR3 boundary, so the rest is inferred from the germline J gene. This chain uses TRBV15 with TRBJ2-4; possibly TRBD1 for D (6 bases). CDR3 size: 15 residues. Deletions cut 7 bases from V and 6 bases from J, with 19 bases between. Germline V lookup: CDR1 LNHNV, CDR2 YYDKDF (reference sequence). This chain's CDR3 is CATTPEPTGGNIQYF. The sequenced part of the CDR3 DNA is TGTGCCACCACCCCCGAACCGACAGGAGGAAACATT.

In its sample, this clone was seen many times. The CDR3 extends 3 residues past the end of the read, so its final part is completed from the germline J gene. The rearrangement joins TRBV5-6 to TRBJ2-6; D is possibly TRBD2 (5 bases). The CDR3 covers 15 residues. Trimming stripped 4 bases from V and 5 bases from J, with 13 bases between. Per the germline V gene, CDR1 is SGHDT and CDR2 is YYEEEE. The sequenced part of the CDR3 DNA is TGTGCCAGCAGCCAAGACTACGGAAGGGCCAACGTC. This codes for CASSQDYGRANV. The entire CDR3 is CASSQDYGRANVLTF.

In its sample, this clone was seen many times. The DNA ends 3 residues before the CDR3 does, and the rest of the CDR3 is filled in from the germline J gene. V and J are TRBV5-4 and TRBJ2-1; the match to TRBD2 covers 9 bases. After removal of 0 bases from V and 5 bases from J, the junction contained 6 bases not matched to a gene. This CDR3 comprises 16 residues. In germline, CDR1 is SGHNT, CDR2 YYREEE (reference sequence). CDR3: CASSLGGASGDNEQFF. The sequenced part of the CDR3 DNA is TGTGCCAGCAGCTTGGGGGGCGCTAGCGGGGACAATGAG.

This clone was counted at least ten times. CDR3 sequence: CASRSGTDMPVYEQYF. The CDR3 DNA, read in part, is TGTGCCAGCCGTTCCGGGACAGACATGCCAGTCTACGAG. V usage is TRBV3-1 (or the pseudogene TRBV3-2) and J usage is TRBJ2-7; 7 bases line up with TRBD1. The read is 3 residues too short to cover the CDR3 end, so that end is filled in from the germline J gene. Germline loops: CDR1 LGHDT, CDR2 YNNKEL (reference sequence). This CDR3 spans 16 amino acids. V shed 8 bases and J 3 bases; nucleotides not matched to a gene: 16.

This clone has only a few counts. This sequence is one base from a far larger clone and is likely a read error. The read ends 3 residues shy of where the CDR3 ends; the end is completed using the germline J gene. The rearrangement links TRBV19 to TRBJ2-2, with TRBD1 identical over 11 bases. In germline, CDR1 is LNHDA, CDR2 SQIVND (reference sequence). CDR3 size: 17 residues. V was clipped by 7 bases and J by 4 bases; unmatched bases: 11. The CDR3 reads CASTSRTGQGGTGELFF. Partial CDR3 DNA: TGTGCCAGTACGTCCCGCACGGGACAGGGGGGCACCGGGGAG.

In its sample, this clone was seen many times. Germline and junction disagree at one end, which may indicate a read error. The CDR3 extends 3 residues past the end of the read, so its final part is completed from the germline J gene. This rearrangement joins TRBV4-2 to TRBJ1-4; maybe TRBD1 (6 bases). The CDR3 runs to 16 residues. Germline CDR1 and CDR2: LGHNA and YNFKEQ. This chain's CDR3 is CASSPRGQVPNEKLFF. The CDR3 bases that were read are TGCGCCAGCAGCCCCAGGGGTCAGGTCCCTAATGAAAAA.

Ten or more counts support this clone. The read falls 3 residues short of the CDR3 end, and the missing part is taken from the germline J gene. The chain uses TRBV4-1 and TRBJ2-7, with 10 bases matching TRBD1. The CDR3 totals 15 residues. J lost 2 bases, V lost 4 bases, and 5 bases had no gene match. From germline, CDR1 is MGHRA and CDR2 YSYEKL. The DNA read from the CDR3 is TGCGCCAGCAGCCTGGACAGGGGGTACCCCTACGAG. Its translation: CASSLDRGYPYE. The CDR3 in its entirety is CASSLDRGYPYEQYF.